This T cell receptor beta chain was obtained from a study of blood T cell repertoires in COVID-19. Whole-study context: Spain, Italy and the United States supplied samples that represented acute and convalescent COVID-19. From T cells, B-cell-depleted T cells, or PBMCs came the material, which was cDNA or gDNA.

Per the original data handling: Amplification with reference gene primers provided the estimates of nucleated cell counts. Profiling relied on immunoSEQ multiplex PCR, and the TCRdb table lists in-frame clones only, not all of them. Clonal size and the V and J genes are those of that table, whereas D and trimming came from the DNA. This repertoire shows approximately 140,000 clones, roughly 84% found once; its top ten account for approximately 17%. The germline V gene encodes CDR1 PRHDT and CDR2 FYEKMQ (reference sequence). The CDR3 has 17 residues. J lost 0 bases, V lost 5 bases, and 7 bases had no gene match.

The source of this sequence is an elderly woman with acute or convalescent COVID-19. This chain uses TRBV13 with TRBJ2-2; 9 nucleotides line up with TRBD1. The sample taken for sequencing was peripheral blood. The CDR3 DNA is TGTGCCAGCAGCGGAATTTGGGACAGGGCGAACACCGGGGAGCTGTTTTTT. This translates into CASSGIWDRANTGELFF.